This T cell receptor beta chain is from a study of cytomegalovirus exposure and HLA in healthy donors. The CDR3 has 15 residues. The PCR had 60 Vbeta and 13 Jbeta primers. Method: immunoSEQ multiplex PCR; TCRdb's copy keeps in-frame clones and lacks some. The sample consists of 150,000 to 200,000 clones, roughly 8.7% of them appearing once. The sequence was obtained from a woman in her 30s in good health and CMV-seropositive. The sequencing input was PBMCs. The chain links TRBV21-1 to TRBJ1-5. TRBV21-1 is designated a pseudogene. CDR3 protein: CASSKARRVDQPQHF. The CDR3 bases are TGTGCCAGCAGCAAAGCGCGGAGGGTTGATCAGCCCCAGCATTTT.